The 22 T cell receptor beta chains presented below share a single source sample, sequenced in a study of blood T cells in healthy people across ages. Next came a second PCR, run for about 6 to 12 cycles, which used a sample-barcoded 5' primer along with a J-beta primer mix. TCRdb passed the 5' RACE reads through MiXCR, listing each CDR3 protein once. The sample includes 800,000 to 950,000 distinct CDR3 sequences, 30% to 45% of them seen just once. The sequenced material came from blood. Receptors were obtained from a man aged 18 to 35 in good health.

The chain is built from TRBV29-1 and TRBJ2-5; TRBD1 or TRBD2 may be the D gene (5 bases each). Germline assignment: CDR1 SQVTM and CDR2 ANQGSEA. This CDR3 has 12 amino acids. V was clipped by 7 bases and J by 5 bases, with 14 bases between them. The CDR3 nucleotides are TGCAGCGGGACCCGAGGGGTGGAGACCCAGTACTTC. It is translated as CSGTRGVETQYF.

A few counts support this clonotype. V gene TRBV2 combines with J gene TRBJ1-1; D uncertain. Trimming removed 4 bases at V and 3 bases at J, with 6 bases between. Germline V lookup: CDR1 SNHLY, CDR2 FYNNEI. The CDR3 has 12 amino acids. CDR3 in DNA: TGTGCCAGCAGTGGAGAGGACACTGAAGCTTTCTTT. This sequence encodes CASSGEDTEAFF.

About this clonotype: This may arise from a read error, as a much more abundant clone is one base away. V is TRBV15 and J is TRBJ2-7; 11 bases line up with TRBD2. Germline assignment: CDR1 LNHNV and CDR2 YYDKDF (reference sequence). J lost 7 bases, V lost 3 bases, and 11 bases had no gene match. The CDR3 length is 16 residues. CDR3 sequence: CATSSGGLAGIREQYF. In DNA, the CDR3 is TGTGCCACCAGCAGTGGAGGACTAGCGGGTATCAGGGAGCAGTACTTC.

This clonotype occurred a few times. For the CDR3, the DNA is TGTGCCAGCAGCTTAGGGGGGGGGACTAATCAGCCCCAGCATTTT. This encodes CASSLGGGTNQPQHF. This chain links TRBV7-9 with TRBJ1-5; a weak D match, TRBD1 (5 bases). The length of the CDR3 is 15 residues. Deletions cut 1 base from V and 4 bases from J, with 11 bases between. Germline V gene lookup returns CDR1 SEHNR and CDR2 FQNEAQ (reference sequence).

This clonotype was seen only a few times. The chain joins TRBV5-1 to TRBJ1-2; D may be TRBD1 (6 bases). This CDR3 has 16 residues. Germline CDR1 and CDR2: SGHRS and YFSETQ. V was clipped by 0 bases and J by 0 bases, with 12 bases between them. The CDR3 is CASSLGGPISNYGYTF. The DNA for the CDR3 is TGCGCCAGCAGCTTGGGGGGGCCAATATCTAACTATGGCTACACCTTC.

Of note for this clonotype: One end of the junction does not line up with germline, which may come from a read error. The chain carries TRBV20-1 and TRBJ2-5, with 8 nucleotides matching TRBD1. The CDR3 extends over 15 amino acids. CDR1 is DFQATT and CDR2 is SNEGSKA in the germline V gene (reference sequence). The CDR3: CSARNQGARYNEQYF. The CDR3 coding sequence is TGCAGCGCTAGGAATCAGGGGGCTAGATACAATGAGCAGTACTTC.

There are many counts of this clonotype. This chain links TRBV6-5 with TRBJ2-3; D gene unclear. Germline V lookup: CDR1 MNHEY, CDR2 SVGAGI. The CDR3 consists of 14 residues. Trimming removed 0 bases from V and 1 base from J, with 5 bases in between. CDR3 protein: CASSYSLGTDTQYF. The CDR3 DNA follows: TGTGCCAGCAGTTACTCGTTGGGCACAGATACGCAGTATTTT.

This chain joins TRBV3-1 and TRBJ2-2; D remains unclear. The V end lost 7 bases, the J end lost 3 bases, and 9 bases lay between the germline ends. Germline V gene sequence: CDR1 LGHDT, CDR2 YNNKEL (reference sequence). The CDR3 is 13 residues long. The CDR3 spells CASKKIDTGELFF. The CDR3 DNA follows: TGTGCCAGCAAGAAAATTGACACCGGGGAGCTGTTTTTT.

The genes are TRBV19 and TRBJ2-7; D possibly corresponds to TRBD1 (6 bases). Germline V CDR1 and CDR2: LNHDA, SQIVND (reference sequence). This CDR3 is built from 14 residues. Trimming pared 5 bases from V and 0 bases from J, leaving 11 bases between. The CDR3 protein is CASSVDRNSYEQYF. CDR3 coding DNA: TGTGCCAGTAGTGTGGACAGAAACTCCTACGAGCAGTACTTC.

The chain uses TRBV28 and TRBJ2-1; D is perhaps TRBD1 (5 bases). The J call could be wrong; TRBJ2-7 is a better fit for the DNA end. CDR1 is MDHEN and CDR2 is SYDVKM in the germline V gene. There are 13 residues in the CDR3. In DNA form, the CDR3 reads TGTGCCACCCACAAAACAGGCTACAAGGAGCAGTACTTC. Amino acids: CATHKTGYKEQYF.

This chain connects TRBV12-3 or TRBV12-4 to TRBJ2-5, with 10 bases matching TRBD1. The CDR3 runs to 16 residues. V lost 7 bases to trimming and J lost 5 bases; unmatched junction nucleotides: 13. In nucleotides, the CDR3 is TGTGCCAGCATCCCTACGAGGACAGGGGGTCTGGAGACCCAGTACTTC. Translating it yields CASIPTRTGGLETQYF.

The CDR3 DNA follows: TGCGCCAGCAGCCAAGATCTAGGCGGGGGGGCCTACTCGAACACAGATACGCAGTATTTT. Translating gives CASSQDLGGGAYSNTDTQYF. The J gene is TRBJ2-3, the V gene TRBV4-3, with 9 bases identical to TRBD2. The CDR3 extends over 20 amino acids. Germline values: CDR1 LGHNA, CDR2 YSLEER. The ends lost 0 bases at V and 2 bases at J; junction bases unmatched: 15.

This clonotype was counted a single time. The V call is TRBV20-1, the J call TRBJ2-5, with TRBD2 as a possible D gene (6 bases). The length of the CDR3 is 15 residues. From germline, CDR1 is DFQATT and CDR2 SNEGSKA (reference sequence). V lost 5 bases and J lost 3, with 19 bases in between. CDR3 nucleotides: TGCAGTGCTGGGACTGTGAGGCGAGGGGAAGAGACCCAGTACTTC. This translates into CSAGTVRRGEETQYF.

Note on this clonotype: Relative to the germline gene, one junction end is altered; a read error may explain this. J is TRBJ1-6 and V is TRBV7-2; TRBD1 might be the D (6 bases). The germline V gene encodes CDR1 SGHTA and CDR2 FQGNSA. The CDR3 sequence is 15 residues long. The CDR3 spells CASSSRGSYNSLLHF. Here the CDR3 DNA reads TGTGCCAGCAGCTCCAGGGGTTCCTATAATTCACTCCTCCACTTT.

The CDR3 sequence: CASQTGNQPQHF. The CDR3 DNA follows: TGTGCCAGCCAAACAGGGAATCAGCCCCAGCATTTT. The chain employs TRBV2 and TRBJ1-5; D possibly corresponds to TRBD1 (6 bases). V shed 8 bases and J shed 4 bases, with 9 bases lying between them. This CDR3 region has 12 residues. Per the germline V gene, CDR1 is SNHLY and CDR2 is FYNNEI.

This clonotype was seen only once. The J gene is TRBJ2-5, the V gene TRBV7-9; 10 bases match TRBD2. The CDR3 length is 15 residues. V lost 5 bases, J lost 2 bases, and 5 bases stayed unmatched. CDR1 is SEHNR, CDR2 FQNEAQ, per germline (reference sequence). The CDR3 here is CASSEGTSEQETQYF. The CDR3 DNA reads TGTGCCAGCAGCGAGGGGACTAGCGAACAAGAGACCCAGTACTTC.

The CDR3 region is CASTSAGGAYNEQFF. CDR3 nucleotides: TGTGCCAGCACCTCCGCCGGGGGGGCTTACAATGAGCAGTTCTTC. The V and J genes are TRBV12-3 or TRBV12-4 and TRBJ2-1; TRBD2 aligns across 8 bases. The J segment lost 4 bases and the V segment lost 7 bases, leaving 9 bases of the junction unmatched. This CDR3 comprises 15 residues.

The CDR3 region has the DNA TGTGCCATCAGTGACTCTAGGACAGGGAGCGGTGGCTACACCTTC. Translation: CAISDSRTGSGGYTF. This sequence joins TRBV10-3 and TRBJ1-2, with TRBD1 matching over 8 bases. Trimming removed 3 bases from V and 7 bases from J; junction bases left unmatched: 10. The germline gives CDR1 ENHRY, CDR2 SYGVKD. The length of the CDR3 is 15 residues.

This clonotype was detected a few times. This clone may be a read error of a much larger clone one base away. The chain recombines TRBV4-1 with TRBJ2-7, with 9 positions matching TRBD2. CDR1 is MGHRA and CDR2 is YSYEKL in the germline V gene. CDR3 size: 12 residues. DNA of the CDR3: TGCGCCAACAGCCATCGTAGCGGGGGGCAGTACTTC. As protein: CANSHRSGGQYF.

This clonotype was seen ten or more times. The rearrangement links TRBV29-1 to TRBJ2-7; 7 bases map to TRBD2. The length of the CDR3 is 16 residues. The V segment lost 0 bases and the J segment 0 bases; nucleotides outside the gene matches: 8. CDR1 is SQVTM, CDR2 ANQGSEA, per germline. The CDR3 nucleotides read TGCAGCGTTGAAGAAGCGGGAAGGGCCAACTCCTACGAGCAGTACTTC. Translated: CSVEEAGRANSYEQYF.

This clonotype was picked up a small number of times. The rearrangement joins TRBV6-2 or TRBV6-3 to TRBJ1-1; 8 bases match TRBD1. CDR1 MNHEY and CDR2 SVGEGT come from the germline V gene. This CDR3 region has 13 residues. Trimming at V came to 6 bases and at J to 5 bases, leaving 5 bases not matched to a gene. CDR3 region: CASRGQGRTEAFF. CDR3 DNA: TGTGCCAGCAGAGGACAGGGAAGGACTGAAGCTTTCTTT.

The chain's CDR3 is CASSLGRLGTANSPLHF. CDR3 in DNA: TGTGCCAGCAGCTTAGGAAGGCTCGGGACAGCTAATTCACCCCTCCACTTT. The genes are TRBV7-8 and TRBJ1-6, with 7 bases identical to TRBD1. This CDR3 region has 17 residues. V shed 1 base and J 6 bases; nucleotides not matched to a gene: 9. In germline, CDR1 is SGHVS, CDR2 FQNEAQ.